The clone carrying this TCR beta chain was observed once. Its antigen is undetermined. The data were obtained in a study of cytotoxic CD8 clonotypes in ibrutinib-treated CLL. The overall study: Each sample contained, on average, approximately 230,000 productive templates and some 90,000 productive rearrangements.

Produced via immunoSEQ multiplex PCR; TCRdb's table is partial and in-frame only. Among under 200,000 clones listed, under 85% were seen once. This CDR3 comprises 14 residues. V was cut by 4 bases and J by 2 bases, with 9 bases left in between. The germline V gene encodes CDR1 MGHRA and CDR2 YSYEKL. Study results and caveats: Public clonotypes proved infrequent, and on treatment they shrank or remained steady.

This rearrangement joins TRBV4-1 to TRBJ1-5; possible D gene TRBD1, 5 bases. The sequence came from a human donor with chronic lymphocytic leukemia. Sequenced material: PBMCs, taken after 24 months of ibrutinib treatment. CDR3 DNA: TGCGCCAGCAGCCGACAGACCGGCAATCAGCCCCAGCATTTT. As protein: CASSRQTGNQPQHF.